This T cell receptor (beta chain) emerged from a study of T-cell memory formation after mild COVID-19. The wider study: Clustering of TCRs was largely donor specific. Study results and limitations: The second-wave clones peaking on day 37 were not confirmed as SARS-CoV-2-specific. Among contracting clones, CD4+ were mainly CM/EM and CD8+ enriched in EMRA.

Remarks on this clonotype: Its target is not known.

Germline loops: CDR1 SQVTM, CDR2 ANQGSEA. The CDR3 extends over 14 amino acids. V gave up 7 bases and J gave up 3 bases, with 19 bases separating them. TCRdb redid the calling of the 5' RACE reads with MiXCR, one entry per CDR3 protein. The table records roughly 620,000 distinct CDR3 sequences, roughly 18% of them present only once. The receptor's source is an adult woman who had mild COVID-19 (a few samples of this study predate the infection). Cell type and time point are not known. V usage is TRBV29-1 and J usage is TRBJ2-7; the D gene is possibly TRBD1 (6 bases). Sequencing used PBMCs or a T cell subset sorted from them (not recorded which). CDR3 protein: CSAKWQGRDYEQYF. CDR3 coding DNA: TGCAGCGCCAAGTGGCAGGGGAGAGACTACGAGCAGTACTTC.